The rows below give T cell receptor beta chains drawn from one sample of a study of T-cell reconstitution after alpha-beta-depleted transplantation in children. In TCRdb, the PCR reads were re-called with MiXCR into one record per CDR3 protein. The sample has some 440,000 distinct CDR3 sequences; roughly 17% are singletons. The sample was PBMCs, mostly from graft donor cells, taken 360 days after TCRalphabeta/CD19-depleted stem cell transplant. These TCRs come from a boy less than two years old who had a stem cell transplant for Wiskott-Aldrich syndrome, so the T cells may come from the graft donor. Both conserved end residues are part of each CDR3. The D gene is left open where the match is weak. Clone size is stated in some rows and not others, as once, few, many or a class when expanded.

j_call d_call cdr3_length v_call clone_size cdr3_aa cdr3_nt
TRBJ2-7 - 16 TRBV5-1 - CANTSGGPEGLGEQYF TGCGCCAACACCTCCGGGGGGCCTGAGGGGTTGGGCGAGCAGTACTTC
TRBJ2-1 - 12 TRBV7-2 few CASSFWRREQFF TGTGCCAGCAGCTTTTGGAGGCGTGAGCAGTTCTTC
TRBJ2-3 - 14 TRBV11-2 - CASSLDPIKDTQYF TGTGCCAGCAGCTTAGACCCGATTAAAGATACGCAGTATTTT
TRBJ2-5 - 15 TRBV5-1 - CASSLQDPRQETQYF TGCGCCAGCAGCTTACAGGATCCCCGCCAAGAGACCCAGTACTTC
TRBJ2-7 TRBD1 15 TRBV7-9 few CASSRPNVQGDEQYF TGTGCCAGCAGCCGTCCAAACGTCCAGGGGGACGAGCAGTACTTC
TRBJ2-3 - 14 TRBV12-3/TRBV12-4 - CASSPGSVPDTQYF TGTGCCAGCAGTCCCGGCTCCGTCCCAGATACGCAGTATTTT
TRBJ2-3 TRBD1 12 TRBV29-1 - CSVVQGIHTQYF TGCAGCGTTGTACAGGGGATACATACGCAGTATTTT
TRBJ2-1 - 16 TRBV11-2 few CASSPLGSWTYNEQFF TGTGCCAGCAGCCCCCTCGGGAGTTGGACCTACAATGAGCAGTTCTTC
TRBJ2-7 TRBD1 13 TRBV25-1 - CASSESGTGEQYF TGTGCCAGCAGTGAATCGGGGACAGGCGAGCAGTACTTC
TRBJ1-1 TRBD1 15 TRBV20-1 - CSAPRGPYMNTEAFF TGCAGTGCCCCGAGGGGGCCTTACATGAACACTGAAGCTTTCTTT
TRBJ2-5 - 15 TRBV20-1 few CSARPRAPYQETQYF TGCAGTGCTAGACCCAGGGCCCCGTACCAAGAGACCCAGTACTTC
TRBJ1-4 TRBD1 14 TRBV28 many CASSGGQGYEKLFF TGTGCCAGCAGCGGGGGACAGGGATACGAAAAACTGTTTTTT
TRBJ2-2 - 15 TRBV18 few CASSHPTGNTGELFF TGTGCCAGCTCACACCCGACAGGGAACACCGGGGAGCTGTTTTTT
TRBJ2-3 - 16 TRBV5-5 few CASSWPEISNTDTQYF TGTGCCAGCAGCTGGCCAGAGATATCAAATACAGATACGCAGTATTTT
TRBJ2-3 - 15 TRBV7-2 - CASSLGRSLTDTQYF TGTGCCAGCAGCTTAGGGCGGAGTTTGACAGATACGCAGTATTTT
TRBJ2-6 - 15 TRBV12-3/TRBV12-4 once CASSTQGTGANVLTF TGTGCCAGCAGTACGCAGGGGACTGGGGCCAACGTCCTGACTTTC
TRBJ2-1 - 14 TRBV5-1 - CASSLVRGKNEQFF TGCGCCAGCAGCTTGGTCAGGGGAAAAAATGAGCAGTTCTTC
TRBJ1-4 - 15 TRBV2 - CASSVYGATNEKLFF TGTGCCAGCAGTGTTTACGGGGCAACTAATGAAAAACTGTTTTTT
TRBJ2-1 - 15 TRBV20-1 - CSARNHNLDSDEQFF TGCAGTGCCAGAAACCACAACCTTGATAGCGATGAGCAGTTCTTC
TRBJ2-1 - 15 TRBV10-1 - CASSEVRSSYNEQFF TGCGCCAGCAGTGAGGTTAGGAGCTCCTACAATGAGCAGTTCTTC
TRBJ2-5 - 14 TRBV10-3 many CAISGDRERETQYF TGTGCCATCAGTGGAGACAGAGAGCGAGAGACCCAGTACTTC
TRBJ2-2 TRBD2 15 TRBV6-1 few CASRPLAGGIGELFF TGTGCCAGCAGGCCTCTAGCGGGGGGGATCGGGGAGCTGTTTTTT
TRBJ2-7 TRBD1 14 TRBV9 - CASSADRGLGEQYF TGTGCCAGCAGCGCCGACAGGGGGCTGGGCGAGCAGTACTTC
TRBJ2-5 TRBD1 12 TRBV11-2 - CASSGQGETQYF TGTGCCAGCAGCGGACAGGGAGAGACCCAGTACTTC
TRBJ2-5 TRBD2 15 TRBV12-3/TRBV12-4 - CASSSKREGRETQYF TGTGCCAGCAGTTCTAAGCGGGAGGGCCGGGAGACCCAGTACTTC
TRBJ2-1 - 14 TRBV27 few CASSSLDSYNEQFF TGTGCCAGCAGTTCGCTAGACTCCTACAATGAGCAGTTCTTC
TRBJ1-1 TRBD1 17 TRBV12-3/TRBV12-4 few CASSARRTGVRGTEAFF TGTGCCAGCAGTGCCCGGAGGACAGGGGTTAGGGGCACTGAAGCTTTCTTT
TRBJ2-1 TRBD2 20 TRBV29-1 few CSVEPLPGLAGGQSHNEQFF TGCAGCGTTGAACCATTACCGGGACTAGCGGGGGGGCAGAGCCACAATGAGCAGTTCTTC
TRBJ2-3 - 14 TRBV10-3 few CAISKDGRTDTQYF TGTGCCATCAGCAAAGACGGACGCACAGATACGCAGTATTTT
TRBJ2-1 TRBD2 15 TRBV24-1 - CATSDFGGGDNEQFF TGTGCCACCAGTGATTTCGGGGGGGGAGACAATGAGCAGTTCTTC
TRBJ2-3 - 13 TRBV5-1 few CASSLIWADTQYF TGCGCCAGCAGCTTAATTTGGGCCGATACGCAGTATTTT
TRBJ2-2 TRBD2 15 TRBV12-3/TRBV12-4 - CASSFGTSGTRELFF TGTGCCAGCAGTTTTGGGACTAGCGGGACTCGGGAGCTGTTTTTT
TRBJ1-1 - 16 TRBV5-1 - CASRSQTGEMNTEAFF TGCGCCAGCAGATCCCAAACAGGAGAGATGAACACTGAAGCTTTCTTT
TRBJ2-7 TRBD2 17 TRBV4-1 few CASSQVLAGKDSYEQYF TGCGCCAGCAGCCAAGTTCTAGCGGGGAAGGACTCCTACGAGCAGTACTTC
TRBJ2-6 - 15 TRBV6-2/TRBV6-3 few CASSRLTWGANVLTF TGTGCCAGCAGTCGTCTCACCTGGGGGGCCAACGTCCTGACTTTC
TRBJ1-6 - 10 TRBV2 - CASSEGPLHF TGTGCCAGCAGTGAAGGACCCCTCCACTTT
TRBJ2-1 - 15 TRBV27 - CASSLGRGRVNEQFF TGTGCCAGCAGTTTAGGCAGGGGACGAGTAAATGAGCAGTTCTTC
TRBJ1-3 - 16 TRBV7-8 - CASSFGLWSSGNTIYF TGTGCCAGCAGCTTTGGCCTGTGGAGCTCTGGAAACACCATATATTTT
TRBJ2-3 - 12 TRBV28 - CATRVATDTQYF TGTGCCACCCGAGTTGCCACAGATACGCAGTATTTT
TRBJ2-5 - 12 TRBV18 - CASSPDSGTQYF TGTGCCAGCTCACCGGACAGCGGGACCCAGTACTTC
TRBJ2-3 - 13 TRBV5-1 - CASRLGFTDTQYF TGCGCCAGCAGATTGGGCTTCACAGATACGCAGTATTTT
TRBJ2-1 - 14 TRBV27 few CASSFLARGNEQFF TGTGCCAGCAGTTTCCTAGCTAGAGGGAATGAGCAGTTCTTC
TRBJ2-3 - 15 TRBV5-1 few CASSSRSSSTDTQYF TGCGCCAGCAGCTCAAGGAGTTCTAGCACAGATACGCAGTATTTT
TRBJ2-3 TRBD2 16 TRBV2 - CASSASTSPGTDTQYF TGTGCCAGCAGTGCGTCGACTAGCCCCGGAACAGATACGCAGTATTTT